This TCR beta chain was found in a study of OX40 agonist ivuxolimab in advanced cancers. Looking at the study overall: Three patients showed partial responses: one hepatocellular carcinoma and two cutaneous melanoma cases.

Libraries were prepared by immunoSEQ multiplex PCR; TCRdb keeps only in-frame clonotypes and omits some of them. The sample lists 45,000 to 60,000 clones, about 86% occurring once. Germline V CDR1 and CDR2: SGHRS, YFSETQ. This CDR3 is 15 amino acids long. V was trimmed by 5 bases and J by 1 base, leaving 12 bases between them. The chain uses TRBV5-1 and TRBJ2-2; D perhaps matches TRBD2 (5 bases). The sequencing used CD4+ or CD8+ T cells sorted from blood, collected in a trial of the OX40 agonist ivuxolimab. The sequence was obtained from an adult with an advanced solid tumor such as melanoma, head and neck, liver or kidney cancer. CDR3 in DNA: TGCGCCAGCAGTAGAAGGACTGGGAACACCGGGGAGCTGTTTTTT. As protein: CASSRRTGNTGELFF.